This TCR beta chain was profiled in a study of T cells expressing NK-cell markers. As for the study in general: HCMV serostatus: seven of eight sequenced donors positive, one negative. Findings of the study overall: Four of the donors also had these clonotypes leading their CD3+CD56-NKG2C+ fraction.

This CDR3 spans 14 amino acids. Germline lookup yields CDR1 GTSNPN and CDR2 SVGIG (reference sequence). Concerning this clonotype itself: The target antigen is unknown.

TCRdb re-analyzed the 5' RACE reads; it lists each CDR3 protein once, without DNA. In total, the table holds roughly 180,000 distinct CDR3 sequences. This chain joins TRBV30 and TRBJ2-1; TCRdb gives TRBD2 as the D gene, but with no DNA this cannot be confirmed. Sequenced material: blood T cells: a sorted CD56 or NKG2C T cell subset, CD4+ or CD8+ T cells, or bulk PBMC T cells (not recorded which). The clonotype originates from a woman aged 18 to 75 in good health. This CDR3 is CAWKLAGDGNEQFF.